A single sample is the source of the 18 T cell receptor beta chains below, sequenced in a study of tumor-infiltrating lymphocytes in oesophageal squamous cell carcinoma. TCRdb independently ran MiXCR on the PCR reads; one entry per CDR3 protein. The data contain about 13,000 distinct CDR3 sequences, roughly 51% of them singletons. Sequenced: esophageal tumor tissue. The receptors derive from a male donor with esophageal squamous cell carcinoma.

This chain links TRBV7-9 with TRBJ2-5; 7 bases fit TRBD2. J was trimmed by 13 bases and V by 2 bases; bases with no gene match: 4. Germline V gene lookup returns CDR1 SEHNR and CDR2 FQNEAQ (reference sequence). CDR3 length: 11 amino acids. The DNA for the CDR3 is TGTGCCAGCAGCTTATCAGGGAGGGGGTACTTC. Translated, it gives CASSLSGRGYF.

The chain couples TRBV7-9 to TRBJ2-3, with 8 bases aligning to TRBD2. Gene TRBJ2-7 matches the end of the DNA better, so the J call may be wrong. Germline CDR1 reads SEHNR; CDR2 reads FQNEAQ (reference sequence). CDR3 length: 16 residues. The CDR3, as DNA: TGTGCCAGCAGCCCGCCCACTGGCGGGAGGTTAAGCGAGCAGTACTTC. It encodes CASSPPTGGRLSEQYF.

The chain combines TRBV7-2 with TRBJ2-7; D is ambiguous. The CDR3 is made up of 12 amino acids. Germline V gene lookup returns CDR1 SGHTA and CDR2 FQGNSA. V shed 0 bases and J shed 4 bases, with 4 bases lying between them. The CDR3 is CASSLARYEQYF. The CDR3 DNA is TGTGCCAGCAGCTTAGCCCGGTACGAGCAGTACTTC.

Points on this clonotype: The germline gene is not matched at one end of the junction; a read error may be the cause. This chain connects TRBV7-2 to TRBJ2-5; D possibly matches TRBD1 or TRBD2 (5 bases each). The CDR3 covers 12 residues. Germline assignment: CDR1 SGHTA and CDR2 FQGNSA. For the CDR3, the DNA is TGTGCCAGCAGCTTTTATCGAGGGACGGTTAACTTC. Translated: CASSFYRGTVNF.

The sample holds one count of this clonotype. The chain uses TRBV12-3 or TRBV12-4 and TRBJ2-1; D perhaps matches TRBD1 (6 bases). V was cut by 1 base and J by 2 bases, with 6 bases left in between. The CDR3 spans 14 residues. The DNA for the CDR3 is TGTGCCAGCAGTTTAGACAGGGCCTACAATGAGCAGTTCTTC. As protein: CASSLDRAYNEQFF.

The chain links TRBV7-4 to TRBJ2-5; TRBD2 is a possible D gene (5 bases). CDR1 and CDR2 (germline): SGHVT, SQSDAQ. CDR3 length: 16 amino acids. V lost 5 bases and J 11 bases, leaving 27 bases between the germline ends. Here the CDR3 DNA reads TGTGCCAGCAGCCGAGGGTTGGACCGCGCACACAATGAGCAGTACTTC. Its translation: CASSRGLDRAHNEQYF.

V usage is TRBV7-9 and J usage is TRBJ2-2; D not certain. Trimming took off 2 bases at V and 1 base at J, with 11 bases between the two ends. Germline V gene lookup returns CDR1 SEHNR and CDR2 FQNEAQ (reference sequence). The CDR3 is 16 amino acids. The CDR3 loop is CASSLNQVGNTGELFF. Written as DNA, the CDR3 is TGTGCCAGCAGCTTAAACCAGGTGGGGAACACCGGGGAGCTGTTTTTT. Supplemented by reference TRBV7-9 and TRBJ2-2, the full variable domain reads DTGVSQNPRHKITKRGQNVTFRCDPISEHNRLYWYRQTLGQGPEFLTYFQNEAQLEKSRLLSDRFSAERPKGSFSTLEIQRTEQGDSAMYLCASSLNQVGNTGELFFGEGSRLTVL.

This chain uses TRBV6-5 with TRBJ2-4, with no clear D. Germline V gives CDR1 MNHEY, CDR2 SVGAGI. There are 17 residues in the CDR3. The V and J ends lost 3 bases and 0 bases respectively, with 15 bases between them. The CDR3 DNA reads TGTGCCAGCAGTTATAAATCGGACCTACTAGCCAAAAACATTCAGTACTTC. Amino acids: CASSYKSDLLAKNIQYF.

In this sample, this clonotype turned up many times. A read error is possible here, since a much larger clone lies one base away. V gene TRBV7-2 combines with J gene TRBJ2-7, with 8 bases lining up with TRBD2. J was trimmed by 7 bases and V by 1 base; bases with no gene match: 12. Germline CDR1 is SGHTA and CDR2 is FQGNSA. The CDR3 is made up of 16 amino acids. The DNA for the CDR3 is TGTGCCAGCAGCTTAGGTCTAGCGGGCCCCTACAATGAGCAGTACTTC. Its protein is CASSLGLAGPYNEQYF.

The chain employs TRBV27 and TRBJ2-3, with D unclear. The J call may be incorrect, as the DNA end agrees better with TRBJ2-7. Germline lookup yields CDR1 MNHEY and CDR2 SMNVEV (reference sequence). This CDR3 comprises 16 residues. The CDR3 loop is CASSPHSGSNSYEQYF. In nucleotides, the CDR3 is TGTGCCAGCAGTCCCCACTCCGGGTCCAACAGCTACGAGCAGTACTTC.

The chain is built from TRBV7-6 and TRBJ1-2; 7 bases match TRBD1. Per the germline V gene, CDR1 is SGHVS and CDR2 is FNYEAQ. V lost 5 bases and J lost 8; bases outside the gene matches: 11. The CDR3 runs 14 residues. The CDR3 DNA reads as TGTGCCAGCAGCCAAATAAGACAGGGTGGAGGCTACACCTTC. It translates to CASSQIRQGGGYTF.

This chain links TRBV6-1 with TRBJ2-1; unclear D gene. This CDR3 spans 13 amino acids. Germline CDR1 is MNHNS and CDR2 is SASEGT. V was clipped by 0 bases and J by 10 bases, with 10 bases between them. This chain's CDR3 is CASSEALRYEQFF. The DNA for the CDR3 is TGTGCCAGCAGTGAAGCGCTTAGGTACGAGCAGTTCTTC.

The table lists this clonotype with a few counts. The rearrangement uses TRBV7-9 and TRBJ2-3; tentative D call: TRBD2 (6 bases). Between the trimmed V and J ends, which lost 0 bases and 5 bases, there was a span of 6 bases. CDR3 length: 13 amino acids. The V gene's germline CDR1 is SEHNR and CDR2 FQNEAQ (reference sequence). DNA of the CDR3: TGTGCCAGCAGCTTAGCGGGGGGAGATACGCAGTATTTT. As protein: CASSLAGGDTQYF.

This clonotype was detected a few times. This chain joins TRBV7-6 and TRBJ2-3; 12 bases are a match to TRBD2. The CDR3 length is 18 residues. Germline V gene sequence: CDR1 SGHVS, CDR2 FNYEAQ. V lost 2 bases to trimming and J lost 6 bases; unmatched junction nucleotides: 12. The DNA for the CDR3 is TGTGCCAGCAGCTTAACCCCCCGCCTAGCGGGAGGGCTTGATACGCAGTATTTT. It translates to CASSLTPRLAGGLDTQYF.

This clonotype was seen many times. Compared with germline, one end of the junction differs, possibly owing to a read error. J is TRBJ2-3 and V is TRBV6-1; D is unresolved. The CDR3 totals 14 residues. Germline V gene lookup returns CDR1 MNHNS and CDR2 SASEGT. The chain's CDR3 is CASTEAVFADTQYF. Here the CDR3 DNA reads TGTGCCAGCACTGAAGCCGTTTTTGCAGATACGCAGTATTTT.

The J gene is TRBJ2-1, the V gene TRBV11-2, with a weak D call TRBD1 (6 bases). This CDR3 has 15 amino acids. Trimming left V 1 base short and J 0 bases short, with 7 bases between. Germline V CDR1 and CDR2: SGHAT, FQNNGV. The CDR3 DNA reads as TGTGCCAGCAGCTTAGCAGGGGCCTCCTACAATGAGCAGTTCTTC. It yields the protein CASSLAGASYNEQFF.

This clonotype has only a few counts. The V gene is TRBV27, the J gene TRBJ2-1, with D unresolved. This CDR3 is built from 16 residues. Germline CDR1 reads MNHEY; CDR2 reads SMNVEV (reference sequence). The V end lost 2 bases, the J end lost 0 bases, and 11 bases lay between the germline ends. The CDR3: CASSLRASRSYNEQFF. Here the CDR3 DNA reads TGTGCCAGCAGTTTACGGGCCTCGCGCTCCTACAATGAGCAGTTCTTC.

This clonotype is medium-sized by share. V gene TRBV6-1 combines with J gene TRBJ2-3; no clear D. Trimming shortened V by 7 bases and J by 3 bases, and 8 bases separated the two germline ends. Germline values: CDR1 MNHNS, CDR2 SASEGT. This CDR3 spans 12 amino acids. The CDR3 loop is CASTSRTDTQYF. For the CDR3, the DNA is TGTGCCAGCACTAGTCGGACAGATACGCAGTATTTT.